These T cell receptor beta chains were read from a single sample in a study of CD8 T cells in Susac syndrome. A single record per CDR3 protein comes from TCRdb applying MiXCR to the immunoSEQ multiplex PCR reads. The table has hundreds of thousands of distinct CDR3 sequences, roughly 81% seen once; the top ten hold 0.11%. The sequenced material came from CD8+ T cells from PBMCs. These receptors originate from a human donor with multiple sclerosis. CDR3s include the opening cysteine and the closing phenylalanine or tryptophan. Fields, in order: D gene, V gene, clone size, J gene, CDR3 DNA, CDR3 protein. The D gene is left open where the match is weak. Clone size is given for some rows only: seen once, a few or many times, or a class if the clone is expanded.

D gene: -
V gene: TRBV28
clone size: -
J gene: TRBJ2-7
CDR3 DNA: TGTGCCAGCAGTAATCCTTGGACCGGAGGGAGTTTCGAGCAGTACTTC
CDR3 protein: CASSNPWTGGSFEQYF

D gene: -
V gene: TRBV5-6
clone size: -
J gene: TRBJ1-5
CDR3 DNA: TGTGCCAGCAGCTGGGGACCTAAGAGCAATCAGCCCCAGCATTTT
CDR3 protein: CASSWGPKSNQPQHF

D gene: -
V gene: TRBV5-5
clone size: -
J gene: TRBJ1-2
CDR3 DNA: TGTGCCAGCAGCTTGTCTGTCGGGACAACCACTAACTATGGCTACACCTTC
CDR3 protein: CASSLSVGTTTNYGYTF

D gene: -
V gene: TRBV5-4
clone size: -
J gene: TRBJ2-2
CDR3 DNA: TGTGCCAGCAGCTTGGGGGTCGTGGACACCGGGGAGCTGTTTTTT
CDR3 protein: CASSLGVVDTGELFF

D gene: TRBD2
V gene: TRBV5-1
clone size: -
J gene: TRBJ2-3
CDR3 DNA: TGCGCCAGCAGCCCACCGGGACTAGCGGATCACACGGATACGCAGTATTTT
CDR3 protein: CASSPPGLADHTDTQYF

D gene: -
V gene: TRBV6-1
clone size: few
J gene: TRBJ2-2
CDR3 DNA: TGTGCCAGCACTCCGTCGGGGACCGGGGAGCTGTTTTTT
CDR3 protein: CASTPSGTGELFF

D gene: TRBD2
V gene: TRBV28
clone size: -
J gene: TRBJ2-7
CDR3 DNA: TGTGCCAGCAGACCCTTAGCGGGAGGGCCGGGGTACGAGCAGTACTTC
CDR3 protein: CASRPLAGGPGYEQYF

D gene: -
V gene: TRBV28
clone size: once
J gene: TRBJ2-1
CDR3 DNA: TGTGCCAGCAGTTGGGCGGGATCCCACAATGAGCAGTTCTTC
CDR3 protein: CASSWAGSHNEQFF

D gene: TRBD2
V gene: TRBV25-1
clone size: -
J gene: TRBJ2-3
CDR3 DNA: TGTGCCAGCAGGAACCGGGGAGGGGATACGCAGTATTTT
CDR3 protein: CASRNRGGDTQYF

D gene: -
V gene: TRBV28
clone size: -
J gene: TRBJ1-1
CDR3 DNA: TGTGCCAGCAGTTCTGTCACTGGTGAAGCTTTCTTT
CDR3 protein: CASSSVTGEAFF

D gene: -
V gene: TRBV6-5
clone size: once
J gene: TRBJ2-5
CDR3 DNA: TGTGCCAGCAGTTACTCCTTGGGTAGCGAGGGAGGAGAGACCCAGTACTTC
CDR3 protein: CASSYSLGSEGGETQYF

D gene: TRBD1
V gene: TRBV5-5
clone size: -
J gene: TRBJ1-1
CDR3 DNA: TGTGCCAGCAGCTCCGGACAGGGGGCACGGGGAACTGAAGCTTTCTTT
CDR3 protein: CASSSGQGARGTEAFF

D gene: -
V gene: TRBV9
clone size: -
J gene: TRBJ2-7
CDR3 DNA: TGTGCCAGCAGCGATGGTGAAGGTACTAGCAGACCATACGAGCAGTACTTC
CDR3 protein: CASSDGEGTSRPYEQYF

D gene: -
V gene: TRBV7-9
clone size: once
J gene: TRBJ2-1
CDR3 DNA: TGTGCCAGCAGCCCCAGGGGGGAATTATTCAATGAGCAGTTCTTC
CDR3 protein: CASSPRGELFNEQFF

D gene: -
V gene: TRBV9
clone size: once
J gene: TRBJ1-1
CDR3 DNA: TGTGCCAGCAGGCCCCAGGAGACCTTCACTGAAGCTTTCTTT
CDR3 protein: CASRPQETFTEAFF

D gene: -
V gene: TRBV2
clone size: -
J gene: TRBJ1-2
CDR3 DNA: TGTGCCAGCATCGACGGGTTCCCTCTTCATGGCTACACCTTC
CDR3 protein: CASIDGFPLHGYTF

D gene: TRBD2
V gene: TRBV7-9
clone size: -
J gene: TRBJ2-1
CDR3 DNA: TGTGCCAGCAGCACCCGACTAGCGGGAGGCCGGAATGAGCAGTTCTTC
CDR3 protein: CASSTRLAGGRNEQFF

D gene: TRBD1
V gene: TRBV5-4
clone size: -
J gene: TRBJ1-2
CDR3 DNA: TGTGCCAGCAGAACCGGGACAGGGAACTCTAACTATGGCTACACCTTC
CDR3 protein: CASRTGTGNSNYGYTF